This TCR beta chain stems from a study of T cell repertoires in cytomegalovirus infection. Overall study: HLA-B-restricted CMV epitopes that are well studied were used alongside recently identified HLA-C-restricted ones. Public TCR beta signatures indicated both CMV infection and matching HLA type. Study-wide results and limits: The study found HLA-C-restricted CMV-specific TCR beta clonotypes dominating the ex vivo response. CMV carriers with the relevant HLA were identified by cumulative public TCR beta family frequency.

This clonotype was seen ten or more times. The antigen is not known. Germline CDR1 MNHEY, CDR2 SVGEGT. The V gene lost 6 bases and the J gene lost 4 bases, with 20 bases spanning the gap. The CDR3 is made up of 16 amino acids. Using its own MiXCR run on the reads, TCRdb lists one record per CDR3 protein. The sample has some 480,000 distinct CDR3 sequences, roughly a third seen once. The V and J genes are TRBV6-2 or TRBV6-3 and TRBJ2-3, with D possibly matching TRBD2 (6 bases). The TCR was taken from a human donor in good health (CMV status not recorded). Some clones in this sample may be carry-over from other donors' samples. Specimen: cultured PBMCs, collected from culture after CMV antigen stimulation. Written as DNA, the CDR3 is TGTGCCAGCAGAACCGGGACTTCACATTCACCAGATACGCAGTATTTT. Its translation: CASRTGTSHSPDTQYF.